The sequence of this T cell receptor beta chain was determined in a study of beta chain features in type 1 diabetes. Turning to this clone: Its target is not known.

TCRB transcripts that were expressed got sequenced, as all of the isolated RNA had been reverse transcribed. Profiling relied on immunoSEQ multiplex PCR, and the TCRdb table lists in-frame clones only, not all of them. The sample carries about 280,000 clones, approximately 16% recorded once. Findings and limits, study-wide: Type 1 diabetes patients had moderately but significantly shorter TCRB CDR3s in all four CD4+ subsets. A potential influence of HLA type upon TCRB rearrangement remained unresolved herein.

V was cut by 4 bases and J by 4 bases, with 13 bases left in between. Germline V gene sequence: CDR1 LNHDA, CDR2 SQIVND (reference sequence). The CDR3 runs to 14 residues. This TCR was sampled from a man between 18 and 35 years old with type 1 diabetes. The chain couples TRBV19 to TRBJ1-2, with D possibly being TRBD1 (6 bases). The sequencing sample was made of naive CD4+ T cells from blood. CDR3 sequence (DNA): TGTGCCAGTAGTAGCCGGGACACCATCTATGGCTACACCTTC. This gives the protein CASSSRDTIYGYTF.